The clone carrying this T cell receptor (beta chain) was seen just once. The antigen is unknown. This specimen comes from a study of CD8 T cells in ankylosing spondylitis. By quantitative 5'-RACE with molecular barcodes, the TCR beta libraries were made. TCRdb re-analysed the 5' RACE reads in MiXCR, keeping a single row per CDR3 protein. The sample has around 430,000 distinct CDR3 sequences, approximately 17% seen once. Findings and caveats of the study: One TCR beta motif, made up of roughly eight highly homologous variants, appeared characteristic of ankylosing spondylitis blood. From matched ankylosing spondylitis synovial fluid, disease-linked clones were reportedly recovered at significantly enriched levels.

V lost 8 bases and J lost 4, with 20 bases in between. The germline V gene has CDR1 MNHEY and CDR2 SMNVEV (reference sequence). This CDR3 is 15 amino acids long. V usage is TRBV27 and J usage is TRBJ1-1; D ambiguous. This clonotype originated in a male donor with ankylosing spondylitis. The sequenced sample consisted of blood, either unsorted or a sorted T cell fraction (not recorded which). CDR3 DNA sequence: TGTGCCAGCCGAAGGCCCATGGGGAGAAGCACTGAAGCTTTCTTT. This codes for CASRRPMGRSTEAFF.